This T cell receptor beta chain came from a study of T cell clusters in autoimmune cytopenias. As for the study in general: The median distinct TRB clonotype count was approximately 2,500 per sample, from a median around 52,000 reads.

About this clonotype: Its cognate antigen is unknown.

Multiplex touch-down PCR amplified TRB using TRB-A and TRB-B pools in one tube. TCRdb re-called the multiplex PCR reads; every CDR3 protein appears as one record, without DNA. The repertoire table contains thousands of distinct CDR3 sequences. Study observations and caveats: Primary autoimmune cytopenia patients seemingly lacked the physiological T cell clusters found in healthy donors. Exclusive TRB clusters were about 3-fold more numerous in healthy donors than in active autoimmune hepatitis. The T cell clusters came from computational analysis alone and lack functional validation.

Germline V CDR1 and CDR2: MNHEY, SMNVEV (reference sequence). This CDR3 has 12 amino acids. TRB was amplified from roughly 0.25 ug of peripheral blood genomic DNA per sample. The sample was peripheral blood. This sequence was found in a human donor with an autoimmune cytopenia or autoimmune hepatitis (not recorded which). The chain is built from TRBV27 and TRBJ1-5; there is no DNA to check the TCRdb D call of TRBD1. The CDR3 here is CASSRGGTPQHF.